The 5 T cell receptor beta chains in this list originate from one sample, sequenced in a study of response to subunit inactivated influenza vaccine. TCRdb reprocessed the RT-PCR reads via MiXCR and lists one record per CDR3 protein. The sample yields roughly 710,000 distinct CDR3 sequences, 14% seen once. Sample: PBMCs from blood, taken around 15 days before vaccination. The receptors derive from a man aged 50 to 60 who received an inactivated influenza vaccine.

CDR3 bases: TGTGCCAGCAGCTCCCGACAGCGCGGGGAGCTGTTTTTT. It specifies CASSSRQRGELFF. The chain couples TRBV7-9 to TRBJ2-2; tentative D call: TRBD1 (5 bases). Germline loops: CDR1 SEHNR, CDR2 FQNEAQ (reference sequence). The CDR3 loop spans 13 amino acids. Trimming pared 4 bases from V and 7 bases from J, leaving 10 bases between.

In its sample, this clonotype was seen a few times. The chain couples TRBV20-1 to TRBJ2-3; 10 nucleotides align to TRBD2. V lost 2 bases and J lost 2; bases outside the gene matches: 7. This CDR3 has 16 residues. Germline CDR1 DFQATT, CDR2 SNEGSKA (reference sequence). The DNA for the CDR3 is TGCAGTGCTAGACCACGACTAGCGGGTAACACAGATACGCAGTATTTT. As protein: CSARPRLAGNTDTQYF.

The J gene is TRBJ1-2, the V gene TRBV12-3 or TRBV12-4; D remains unclear. The CDR3 covers 15 residues. Trimming removed 3 bases at V and 0 bases at J, with 11 bases between. The CDR3 reads CASSFRQAANYGYTF. For the CDR3, the DNA is TGTGCCAGCAGTTTTAGGCAGGCCGCTAACTATGGCTACACCTTC.

The chain joins TRBV5-5 to TRBJ2-2; TRBD1 aligns across 9 bases. CDR3 size: 16 residues. V shed 1 base and J 4 bases; nucleotides not matched to a gene: 5. Germline lookup yields CDR1 SGHKS and CDR2 YYEKEE (reference sequence). This CDR3 is CASSLTGGAGTGELFF. The CDR3, as DNA: TGTGCCAGCAGCTTGACAGGGGGCGCGGGCACCGGGGAGCTGTTTTTT.

This clonotype appeared many times. CDR3 protein: CASSQDRPYEQFF. CDR3 sequence (DNA): TGCGCCAGCAGCCAAGATCGCCCTTATGAGCAGTTCTTC. The gene calls are TRBV4-3 and TRBJ2-1; D is unclear. V gave up 0 bases and J gave up 8 bases, with 8 bases separating them. Germline lookup yields CDR1 LGHNA and CDR2 YSLEER. The CDR3 loop spans 13 amino acids.